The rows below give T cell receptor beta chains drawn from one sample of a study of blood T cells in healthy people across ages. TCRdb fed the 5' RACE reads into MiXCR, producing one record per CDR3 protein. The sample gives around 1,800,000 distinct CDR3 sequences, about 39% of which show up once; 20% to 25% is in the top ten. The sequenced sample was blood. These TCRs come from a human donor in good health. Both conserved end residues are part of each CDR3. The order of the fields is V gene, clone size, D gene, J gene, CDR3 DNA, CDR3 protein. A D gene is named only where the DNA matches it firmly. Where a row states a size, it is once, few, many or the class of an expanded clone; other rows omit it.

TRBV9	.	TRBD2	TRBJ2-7	TGTGCCAGCAGCGCCGGGCGGGAGGACGAGCAGTACTTC	CASSAGREDEQYF
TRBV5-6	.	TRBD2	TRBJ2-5	TGTGCCAGCAGATGGCTAGCGGGGGCCTTCCAAGAGACCCAGTACTTC	CASRWLAGAFQETQYF
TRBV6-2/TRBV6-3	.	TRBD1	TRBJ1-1	TGTGCCAGCAGTTCCCCGGACAGGGGGGACACTGTAGCTTTCTTT	CASSSPDRGDTVAFF
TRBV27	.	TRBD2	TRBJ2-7	TGTGCCAGCAGTCCCGGACTAGAATTAGTCGAGCAGTACTTC	CASSPGLELVEQYF
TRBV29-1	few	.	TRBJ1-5	TGCAGCGTTAGTGAGGGGGGACAGCCCCAGCATTTT	CSVSEGGQPQHF
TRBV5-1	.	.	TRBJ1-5	TGCGCCAGCAGCTTGGAGGGGGTGCGTCAGCCCCAGCATTTT	CASSLEGVRQPQHF
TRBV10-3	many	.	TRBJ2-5	TGTGCCATCTCTAGGGACGGACAAGAGACCCAGTACTTC	CAISRDGQETQYF
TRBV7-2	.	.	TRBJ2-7	TGTGCCAGCAGCTCCACGGGGGAGGACGAGCAGTACTTC	CASSSTGEDEQYF
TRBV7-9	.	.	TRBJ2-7	TGTGCCAGCAGCTTAGATCCCACTAAGGGGCCATCCTACGAGCAGTACTTC	CASSLDPTKGPSYEQYF
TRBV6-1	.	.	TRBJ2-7	TGTGCCAGCAGTGACAGGATCAGCTCCTACGAGCAGTACTTC	CASSDRISSYEQYF
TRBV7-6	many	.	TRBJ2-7	TGTGCCAGCAGCTTATCCGAGACCTCCTACGAGCAGTACTTC	CASSLSETSYEQYF
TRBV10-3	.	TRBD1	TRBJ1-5	TGTGCCATCAGTGGCCCGGGACAGAATCGGCCCCAGCATTTT	CAISGPGQNRPQHF
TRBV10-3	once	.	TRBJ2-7	TGTGCCATCAATGAAGGTTTGTCATCCTACGAGCAGTACTTC	CAINEGLSSYEQYF
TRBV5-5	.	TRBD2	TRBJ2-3	TGTGCCAGCAGCGGGGTCGGGACTAGCGACCGCACAGATACGCAGTATTTT	CASSGVGTSDRTDTQYF
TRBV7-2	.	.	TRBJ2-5	TGTGCCAGCAGCTTAGCTCACCGGGCCGAAGAGACCCAGTACTTC	CASSLAHRAEETQYF
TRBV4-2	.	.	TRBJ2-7	TGTGCCAGCAGCCAAGATCTTCAACGAGAGCAGTACTTC	CASSQDLQREQYF